These 9 T cell receptor beta chains share one sample of origin, sequenced in a study of T cell responses to AZD1222 COVID-19 vaccine. The method was immunoSEQ multiplex PCR; TCRdb's version includes in-frame clones alone and lacks a portion of them. Of some 73,000 clones in the sample, approximately 92% are singletons; the top ten hold roughly a tenth. This specimen was peripheral blood, taken 28 days after the second AZD1222 dose. Receptor source: an adult who received the AZD1222 COVID-19 vaccine.

The chain recombines TRBV6-1 with TRBJ1-6; weak D call: TRBD1 (6 bases). The V gene lost 0 bases and the J gene lost 1 base, with 13 bases spanning the gap. CDR1 and CDR2 (germline): MNHNS, SASEGT. The CDR3 sequence is 18 residues long. For the CDR3, the DNA is TGTGCCAGCAGTGAAGCTCTAGGGGGAGGGTCCTATAATTCACCCCTCCACTTT. As protein: CASSEALGGGSYNSPLHF.

V is TRBV3-1 (or the pseudogene TRBV3-2) and J is TRBJ2-1, with a possible D match to TRBD2 (5 bases). This CDR3 spans 13 amino acids. Germline V lookup: CDR1 LGHDT, CDR2 YNNKEL (reference sequence). V gave up 7 bases and J gave up 6 bases, with 13 bases separating them. CDR3 sequence: CASTTLVSNEQFF. CDR3 in DNA: TGTGCCAGCACCACACTAGTGTCCAATGAGCAGTTCTTC.

J is TRBJ2-1 and V is TRBV29-1; 8 bases agree with TRBD2. Germline trimming cut 8 bases from V and 7 bases from J; bases unmatched to any gene: 19. CDR3 length: 16 residues. Germline-derived CDR1 and CDR2 are SQVTM and ANQGSEA. The CDR3 DNA sequence: TGCAGCTTGTATAGCGGGAACTTGAGGGGGGGTAATGAGCAGTTCTTC. This codes for CSLYSGNLRGGNEQFF.

The chain has TRBV9 and TRBJ1-2; unclear D gene. The CDR3 is made up of 15 amino acids. Germline V gene data show CDR1 as SGDLS and CDR2 as YYNGEE. V lost 3 bases, J lost 3 bases, and 15 bases lay in between. CDR3 in amino acids: CASSAGETWDYGYTF. The CDR3 DNA reads as TGTGCCAGCAGCGCCGGAGAGACCTGGGACTATGGCTACACCTTC.

This chain joins TRBV7-2 and TRBJ2-5; a weak D match, TRBD2 (6 bases). This CDR3 contains 14 residues. V was pared by 5 bases and J by 2 bases, with 12 bases between. The germline V gene has CDR1 SGHTA and CDR2 FQGNSA. This CDR3 reads CASSPLGGQETQYF. CDR3 nucleotide sequence: TGTGCCAGCAGCCCTTTGGGGGGACAAGAGACCCAGTACTTC.

The J gene is TRBJ2-2, the V gene TRBV5-6; D perhaps matches TRBD2 (5 bases). Trimming pared 3 bases from V and 4 bases from J, leaving 16 bases between. Germline assignment: CDR1 SGHDT and CDR2 YYEEEE. CDR3 length equals 16 residues. The CDR3 DNA is TGTGCCAGCAGCTCAGCGTCTTTCCGGGGCACCGGGGAGCTGTTTTTT. It codes for CASSSASFRGTGELFF.

The chain carries TRBV5-6 and TRBJ1-3; possibly TRBD1 for D (5 bases). V lost 2 bases and J 0 bases, leaving 9 bases between the germline ends. Germline CDR1 and CDR2: SGHDT and YYEEEE. This CDR3 has 15 residues. CDR3: CASSFGTLSGNTIYF. CDR3 sequence (DNA): TGTGCCAGCAGCTTCGGGACTCTCTCTGGAAACACCATATATTTT.

CDR3 amino acids: CASSIGGQKNIQYF. Written as DNA, the CDR3 is TGTGCCAGTAGTATAGGTGGGCAGAAAAACATTCAGTACTTC. The rearrangement links TRBV19 to TRBJ2-4; D not resolved. V shed 1 base and J shed 4 bases, with 8 bases lying between them. Germline V gene lookup returns CDR1 LNHDA and CDR2 SQIVND (reference sequence). The CDR3 spans 14 residues.

The chain joins TRBV6-5 to TRBJ1-4; TRBD1 matches at 8 bases. The CDR3 extends over 13 amino acids. Trimming cost V 4 bases and J 7 bases; bases outside gene matches: 2. CDR1 is MNHEY, CDR2 SVGAGI, per germline. The CDR3 sequence is CASSWDRFEKLFF. In DNA, the CDR3 is TGTGCCAGCAGTTGGGACAGGTTTGAAAAACTGTTTTTT.